This entry is about one TCR beta chain. Its target is unknown. Germline lookup yields CDR1 SGHRS and CDR2 YFSETQ. Trimming took 4 bases from V and 4 from J; bases not matched to a gene: 8. The CDR3 is 15 amino acids. This was the immunoSEQ v3 assay. Each library reached around 1.9 million read pairs, or about 4.5-6.5 million at deep level. Measured with immunoSEQ multiplex PCR; TCRdb has only the in-frame clones, and not every one. Of approximately 87,000 clones in the sample, about 71% were seen once. The source of the sample is a study of TIL therapy for anti-PD-1-resistant metastatic lung cancer. Study-level background: Median patient age was about 55, ranging roughly 35-75 years. The study, taken as a whole, reports: Compared with baseline intratumoral T cells, expanded TIL cultures were more clonal and less diverse (around 5.9% vs 31%).

Specified time point: pre-treatment sample, taken before nivolumab and TIL therapy. The tumor samples were excised metastases, mostly pleural nodules or supraclavicular lymph nodes. Patients were adults with stage 4 NSCLC. Source: tumor tissue, taken at baseline. The V and J genes are TRBV5-1 and TRBJ2-3; 8 nucleotides align to TRBD2. This receptor was identified in a person aged 25 to 79 with non-small cell lung cancer. Written as DNA, the CDR3 is TGCGCCAGCAGCGGGGGGCCGGGGGGGGCAGATACGCAGTATTTT. This encodes CASSGGPGGADTQYF.